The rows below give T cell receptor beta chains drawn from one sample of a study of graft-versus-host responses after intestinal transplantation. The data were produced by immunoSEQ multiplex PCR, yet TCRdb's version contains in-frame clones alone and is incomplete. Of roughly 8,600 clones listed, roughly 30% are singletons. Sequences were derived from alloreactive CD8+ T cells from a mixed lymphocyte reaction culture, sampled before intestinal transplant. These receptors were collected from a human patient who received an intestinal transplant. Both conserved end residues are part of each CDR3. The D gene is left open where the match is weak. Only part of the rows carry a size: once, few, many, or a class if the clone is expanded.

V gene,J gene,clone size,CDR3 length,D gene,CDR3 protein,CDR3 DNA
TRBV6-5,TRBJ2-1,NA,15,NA,CASSYWGHSYNEQFF,TGTGCCAGCAGTTACTGGGGACATTCCTACAATGAGCAGTTCTTC
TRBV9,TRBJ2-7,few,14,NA,CASSVGGGPYEQYF,TGTGCCAGCAGCGTAGGGGGGGGCCCCTACGAGCAGTACTTC
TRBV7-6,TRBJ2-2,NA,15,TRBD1,CASSFGQGNTGELFF,TGTGCCAGCAGCTTCGGACAGGGTAACACCGGGGAGCTGTTTTTT
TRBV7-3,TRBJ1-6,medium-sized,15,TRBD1,CASSLTGIGNSPLHF,TGTGCCAGCAGCCTGACAGGGATCGGCAATTCACCCCTCCACTTT
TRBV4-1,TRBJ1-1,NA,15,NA,CASSQDRSLGTEAFF,TGCGCCAGCAGCCAAGACAGGTCCCTCGGCACTGAAGCTTTCTTT
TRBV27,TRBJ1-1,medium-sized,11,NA,CASSFGTEAFF,TGTGCCAGCAGTTTCGGCACTGAAGCTTTCTTT
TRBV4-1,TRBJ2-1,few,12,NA,CASSQVSYEQFF,TGCGCCAGCAGCCAAGTTAGTTATGAGCAGTTCTTC
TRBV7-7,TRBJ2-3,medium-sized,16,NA,CASSLEFVSSTDTQYF,TGTGCCAGCAGCTTAGAATTTGTGTCTAGCACAGATACGCAGTATTTT
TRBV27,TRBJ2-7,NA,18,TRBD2,CASSLLGTSGFGLYEQYF,TGTGCCAGCAGTTTGCTCGGGACTAGCGGGTTTGGGTTGTACGAGCAGTACTTC
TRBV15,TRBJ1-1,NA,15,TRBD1,CATSREGQGNTEAFF,TGTGCCACCAGCAGAGAGGGACAGGGGAACACTGAAGCTTTCTTT
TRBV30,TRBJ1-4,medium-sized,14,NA,CAFSGGVLMEKLFF,TGTGCCTTCTCAGGAGGGGTTCTAATGGAAAAACTGTTTTTT
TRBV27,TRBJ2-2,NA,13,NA,CASSLGSTGELFF,TGTGCCAGCAGTTTGGGGAGCACCGGGGAGCTGTTTTTT
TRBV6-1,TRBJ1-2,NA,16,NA,CASSEDRGGLGYGYTF,TGTGCCAGCAGTGAAGACCGGGGGGGGCTCGGCTATGGCTACACCTTC
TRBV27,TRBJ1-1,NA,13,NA,CASSFSGGTEAFF,TGTGCCAGCAGTTTTTCCGGCGGCACTGAAGCTTTCTTT
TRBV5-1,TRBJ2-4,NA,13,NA,CASRALAKNIQYF,TGCGCCAGCCGCGCGCTAGCCAAAAACATTCAGTACTTC
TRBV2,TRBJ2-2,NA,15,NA,CASSEAGQHTGELFF,TGTGCCAGCAGTGAAGCTGGACAGCACACCGGGGAGCTGTTTTTT